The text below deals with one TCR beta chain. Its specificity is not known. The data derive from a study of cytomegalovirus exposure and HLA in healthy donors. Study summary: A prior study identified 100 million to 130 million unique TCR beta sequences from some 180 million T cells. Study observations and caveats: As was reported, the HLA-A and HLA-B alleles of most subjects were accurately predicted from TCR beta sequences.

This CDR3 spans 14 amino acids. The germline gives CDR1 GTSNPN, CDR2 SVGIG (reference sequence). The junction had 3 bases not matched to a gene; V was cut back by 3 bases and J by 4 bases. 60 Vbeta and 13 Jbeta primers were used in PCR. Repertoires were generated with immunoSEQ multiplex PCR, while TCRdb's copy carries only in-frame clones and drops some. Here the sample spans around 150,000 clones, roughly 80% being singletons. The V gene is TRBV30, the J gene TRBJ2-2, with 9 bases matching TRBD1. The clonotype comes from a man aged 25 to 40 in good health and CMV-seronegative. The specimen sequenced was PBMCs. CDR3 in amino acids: CAWRWTGATGELFF. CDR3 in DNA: TGTGCCTGGAGGTGGACAGGGGCCACCGGGGAGCTGTTTTTT.